These 24 T cell receptor beta chains were all obtained from the same sample, sequenced in a study of T cell repertoires in aging, cancer and after chemotherapy. Rearranged V-D-J TRB sequences were amplified with a mixed TRB-A/B primer pool. MiXCR was run by TCRdb on the multiplex PCR reads, yielding one entry per CDR3 protein. The table shows 11,000 or so distinct CDR3 sequences, with about 24% occurring only once. TCR beta rearrangements were amplified from peripheral blood genomic DNA. The sample comprised blood. Source of these receptors: a human donor in good health.

The chain couples TRBV6-1 to TRBJ1-2, with TRBD1 as a possible D gene (5 bases). CDR3 length equals 14 residues. Per germline, CDR1 MNHNS and CDR2 SASEGT. The V end was cut by 5 bases, the J end by 7 bases, with 17 bases between. The CDR3 DNA sequence: TGTGCCAGCAGTTCGACAGAGGGTATCGTTGGCTACACCTTC. Encoded protein: CASSSTEGIVGYTF.

The rearrangement joins TRBV19 to TRBJ2-7; 9 nucleotides align to TRBD1. The CDR3 totals 16 residues. The germline CDR1 and CDR2 sequences are LNHDA and SQIVND (reference sequence). The V segment lost 5 bases and the J segment 1 base; nucleotides outside the gene matches: 9. The CDR3 region is CASSLLDRGGSYEQYF. The CDR3 DNA reads TGTGCCAGTAGTCTGCTGGACAGGGGAGGGTCCTACGAGCAGTACTTC.

This clonotype showed up just a few times. The CDR3 bases are TGTGCCATCAGTGAGCCGGGAGTTACAGGGGCACTCCTTAACTATGGCTACACCTTC. This codes for CAISEPGVTGALLNYGYTF. V gene TRBV10-3 combines with J gene TRBJ1-2; 7 bases agree with TRBD1. CDR3 size: 19 residues. Germline values: CDR1 ENHRY, CDR2 SYGVKD. J was trimmed by 1 base and V by 2 bases; bases with no gene match: 16.

This clonotype was found a few times. V is TRBV5-5 and J is TRBJ2-1; D unresolved. This CDR3 is 14 amino acids long. Trimming took 1 base from V and 8 from J, leaving 13 bases between them. Germline-derived CDR1 and CDR2 are SGHKS and YYEKEE (reference sequence). The CDR3 DNA reads TGTGCCAGCAGCTTGCCGGAGCTCTCCTATGAGCAGTTCTTC. Translated: CASSLPELSYEQFF.

This clonotype was counted between two and nine times. This rearrangement joins TRBV20-1 to TRBJ2-5, with TRBD1 as a possible D gene (5 bases). With 6 bases removed from V and 2 bases from J, the gap between germline ends came to 19 bases. The CDR3 has 15 amino acids. Per germline, CDR1 DFQATT and CDR2 SNEGSKA (reference sequence). The CDR3 region is CSAGRLGERQETQYF. CDR3 sequence (DNA): TGCAGTGCAGGACGCCTAGGGGAAAGACAAGAGACCCAGTACTTC.

By its share, this clonotype is medium-sized. The chain recombines TRBV5-4 with TRBJ1-2; unclear D gene. CDR1 and CDR2 from the germline V gene are SGHNT and YYREEE (reference sequence). V shed 0 bases and J shed 6 bases, with 9 bases lying between them. This CDR3 is built from 13 residues. Written as DNA, the CDR3 is TGTGCCAGCAGCTTGGTGGGAACCGATGGCTACACCTTC. Its translation is CASSLVGTDGYTF. Based on the CDR3 plus reference TRBV5-4 and TRBJ1-2, the full variable domain is ETGVTQSPTHLIKTRGQQVTLRCSSQSGHNTVSWYQQALGQGPQFIFQYYREEENGRGNFPPRFSGLQFPNYSSELNVNALELDDSALYLCASSLVGTDGYTFGSGTRLTVV.

This clonotype was seen only a few times. The rearrangement joins TRBV4-1 to TRBJ1-2, with D hard to call. Germline V gene lookup returns CDR1 MGHRA and CDR2 YSYEKL. CDR3 length: 16 residues. The V gene lost 1 base and the J gene lost 2 bases, with 14 bases spanning the gap. The CDR3 here is CASSQGSRTGNYGYTF. CDR3 in DNA: TGCGCCAGCAGCCAAGGGTCCAGGACGGGGAACTATGGCTACACCTTC.

The J gene is TRBJ2-3, the V gene TRBV24-1; possible D gene TRBD1, 6 bases. V lost 3 bases to trimming and J lost 6 bases, with 12 bases between them. The length of the CDR3 is 14 residues. Germline values: CDR1 KGHDR, CDR2 SFDVKD. CDR3: CATSDPTGLDTQYF. CDR3 coding DNA: TGTGCCACCAGTGATCCAACAGGGTTGGATACGCAGTATTTT.

V gene TRBV12-3 or TRBV12-4 combines with J gene TRBJ1-1; 8 nucleotides line up with TRBD1. This CDR3 is built from 16 residues. Trimming took 5 bases from V and 4 from J; bases not matched to a gene: 12. The CDR3 bases are TGTGCCAGCAGTCCGTGGACAGGGTGGTCTGGCACTGAAGCTTTCTTT. Its protein product is CASSPWTGWSGTEAFF.

The rearrangement uses TRBV13 and TRBJ2-5, with D hard to call. Trimming shortened V by 3 bases and J by 1 base, and 0 bases separated the two germline ends. Germline CDR1 is PRHDT and CDR2 is FYEKMQ (reference sequence). The CDR3 totals 11 residues. The CDR3: CASSFQETQYF. The CDR3 DNA reads TGTGCCAGCAGCTTCCAAGAGACCCAGTACTTC.

The gene calls are TRBV20-1 and TRBJ1-5, with a possible D match to TRBD1 (5 bases). The V end was cut by 7 bases, the J end by 2 bases, with 15 bases between. Germline V gives CDR1 DFQATT, CDR2 SNEGSKA (reference sequence). This CDR3 comprises 14 residues. Here the CDR3 reads CSVTQGVGNQPQHF. The CDR3 nucleotides read TGCAGTGTCACCCAGGGTGTGGGCAATCAGCCCCAGCATTTT.

Judged by abundance, this clonotype is medium-sized. This chain uses TRBV5-5 with TRBJ2-6; no clear D gene. CDR3 length: 14 amino acids. Germline V lookup: CDR1 SGHKS, CDR2 YYEKEE (reference sequence). Trimming took 5 bases from V and 4 from J, leaving 10 bases between them. The CDR3 region has the DNA TGTGCCAGCAGTGGGATGCTCGGGGCCAACGTCCTGACTTTC. It encodes CASSGMLGANVLTF.

This clonotype ranks as medium-sized. The gene calls are TRBV19 and TRBJ1-2; D possibly corresponds to TRBD1 (5 bases). The V gene lost 5 bases and the J gene lost 5 bases, with 18 bases spanning the gap. Germline lookup yields CDR1 LNHDA and CDR2 SQIVND (reference sequence). This CDR3 region has 15 residues. In DNA, the CDR3 is TGTGCCAGTAGTTCATGGGACGGTTTTAGGTATGGCTACACCTTC. Translating it yields CASSSWDGFRYGYTF.

This clonotype is labeled medium-sized. This rearrangement joins TRBV19 to TRBJ2-6, with D possibly being TRBD2 (5 bases). V was pared by 5 bases and J by 0 bases, with 17 bases between. The germline CDR1 and CDR2 sequences are LNHDA and SQIVND (reference sequence). CDR3 size: 18 residues. The CDR3 DNA sequence: TGTGCCAGTAGTTCCCGGACGGGATACAGCTCTGGGGCCAACGTCCTGACTTTC. Its protein product is CASSSRTGYSSGANVLTF.

By share, this clonotype counts as medium-sized. V gene TRBV30 combines with J gene TRBJ1-4, with D unclear. V gave up 3 bases and J gave up 5 bases, with 10 bases separating them. Germline V lookup: CDR1 GTSNPN, CDR2 SVGIG (reference sequence). CDR3 size: 13 residues. The DNA for the CDR3 is TGTGCCTGGAGCCCCGGAAACAATGAAAAACTGTTTTTT. As protein: CAWSPGNNEKLFF. Combining the CDR3 with reference TRBV30 and TRBJ1-4 gives the whole variable domain SQTIHQWPATLVQPVGSPLSLECTVEGTSNPNLYWYRQAAGRGLQLLFYSVGIGQISSEVPQNLSASRPQDRQFILSSKKLLLSDSGFYLCAWSPGNNEKLFFGSGTQLSVL.

There are a few counts of this clonotype. The chain uses TRBV11-2 and TRBJ2-3, with D tentatively TRBD2 (6 bases). Trimming removed 7 bases from V and 6 bases from J, with 17 bases in between. This CDR3 comprises 14 residues. The V gene's germline CDR1 is SGHAT and CDR2 FQNNGV. The CDR3 is CASNHRGIGDTQYF. CDR3 nucleotide sequence: TGTGCCAGCAACCACCGGGGGATCGGGGATACGCAGTATTTT.

The chain links TRBV4-3 to TRBJ2-7; D is uncertain. Germline assignment: CDR1 LGHNA and CDR2 YSLEER. V shed 0 bases and J shed 7 bases, with 16 bases lying between them. The CDR3 is made up of 15 amino acids. The CDR3: CASSQDGQRGDEQYF. CDR3 nucleotides: TGCGCCAGCAGCCAAGACGGGCAGCGTGGCGATGAGCAGTACTTC.

Judged by abundance, this clonotype is medium-sized. The CDR3 DNA is TGTGCCAGCAGCCCCCCAGGAGTGCAGTTCTTC. It yields the protein CASSPPGVQFF. This rearrangement joins TRBV7-2 to TRBJ2-1, with D unclear. Germline CDR1 reads SGHTA; CDR2 reads FQGNSA. CDR3 length: 11 residues. V shed 5 bases and J shed 12 bases, with 11 bases lying between them.

There are a few counts of this clonotype. The CDR3 protein is CASSFNREDYNSPLHF. The CDR3 DNA sequence: TGTGCCAGCAGCTTTAACAGGGAAGACTATAATTCACCCCTCCACTTT. The V call is TRBV5-6, the J call TRBJ1-6; maybe TRBD1 (6 bases). The CDR3 contains 16 residues. Trimming pared 2 bases from V and 3 bases from J, leaving 12 bases between. Germline V gene data show CDR1 as SGHDT and CDR2 as YYEEEE.

This clonotype was observed once. This could be a read error, since a much larger clone is one nucleotide away. The V and J genes are TRBV6-6 and TRBJ2-1; no clear D gene. V shed 7 bases and J shed 2 bases, with 12 bases lying between them. The germline gives CDR1 MNHNY, CDR2 SVGAGI (reference sequence). There are 14 residues in the CDR3. Written as DNA, the CDR3 is TGTGCCAGCATGGTGACGGGTACCTACAATGAGCAGTTCTTC. This sequence encodes CASMVTGTYNEQFF.

The V gene is TRBV20-1, the J gene TRBJ2-1, with TRBD2 identical over 7 bases. The CDR3 runs 16 residues. The V and J ends lost 0 bases and 4 bases, in that order; junction bases with no gene match: 9. The germline V gene encodes CDR1 DFQATT and CDR2 SNEGSKA (reference sequence). CDR3 region: CSARDIGTSVYNEQFF. DNA for the CDR3: TGCAGTGCTAGAGATATAGGTACTAGCGTTTACAATGAGCAGTTCTTC.

The chain employs TRBV5-1 and TRBJ2-3; D ambiguous. Per the germline V gene, CDR1 is SGHRS and CDR2 is YFSETQ. V gave up 0 bases and J gave up 4 bases, with 6 bases separating them. The CDR3 consists of 13 residues. CDR3 amino acids: CASSLAGADTQYF. CDR3 DNA: TGCGCCAGCAGCTTGGCCGGAGCAGATACGCAGTATTTT.

This clonotype was counted a few times. The rearrangement uses TRBV7-2 and TRBJ2-3; 8 bases map to TRBD2. Germline lookup yields CDR1 SGHTA and CDR2 FQGNSA. CDR3 length equals 13 residues. The junction had 2 bases not matched to a gene; V was cut back by 1 base and J by 8 bases. DNA of the CDR3: TGTGCCAGCAGCTTAGACGGGACTAGTACGCAGTATTTT. This encodes CASSLDGTSTQYF.

The rearrangement links TRBV12-3 or TRBV12-4 to TRBJ1-1; D not certain. CDR3 length equals 13 residues. Trimming took 2 bases from V and 4 from J, leaving 8 bases between them. This chain's CDR3 is CASSLTVGTEAFF. As DNA, the CDR3 is TGTGCCAGCAGTTTAACAGTAGGCACTGAAGCTTTCTTT.